This T cell receptor (beta chain) was sequenced in a study of T cells in localized non-small cell lung cancer. V was clipped by 5 bases and J by 6 bases; unmatched bases: 8. CDR3 length: 15 amino acids. Germline V lookup: CDR1 MNHGY, CDR2 SAAAGT. Study-wide points: Appearance in adjacent lung was seen for a median roughly 50 of the top 100 tumor clones. Longer overall survival was associated with a higher density of T cells in the blood. Adjacent uninvolved lung had the highest clonality, suggesting focused antigen responses.

Repertoires were generated with immunoSEQ multiplex PCR, while TCRdb's copy carries only in-frame clones and drops some. In the table there are about 2,500 clones, around 20% of which are singletons. A few counts support this clone. The target antigen is unknown. In each case, adjacent lung free of atypia was taken at least 2 cm from the tumor margin. The genes are TRBV6-8 and TRBJ1-3; 9 nucleotides line up with TRBD1. This specimen consisted of normal lung tissue next to the tumor, obtained before any cancer treatment. This TCR came from a woman aged 40-69 years with stage I lung adenocarcinoma. The CDR3 DNA is TGTGCCAGCAGTCAGATTTGGACAGGGGAAAACACCATATATTTT. It translates to CASSQIWTGENTIYF.